The rows below give T cell receptor beta chains drawn from one sample of a study of cytomegalovirus exposure and HLA in healthy donors. The protocol was immunoSEQ multiplex PCR, while the TCRdb copy is restricted to in-frame clones and leaves out a portion. The sample records about 150,000 clones, approximately 80% being singletons. Material for sequencing was PBMCs. These receptors were taken from a middle-aged man in good health and CMV-seropositive. CDR3s include the opening cysteine and the closing phenylalanine or tryptophan.

V	J	CDR3
TRBV5-6	TRBJ1-2	CASSLSLFTGLYGYTF
TRBV5-3	TRBJ2-4	CARSQLGQVRNIQYF
TRBV19	TRBJ2-7	CASSLGHLSYEQYF
TRBV18	TRBJ2-1	CASSPSAAYNEQFF
TRBV15	TRBJ2-2	CATSRTGTGTTGELFF
TRBV12-2	TRBJ2-3	CASRLVLNPDTQYF
TRBV7-2	TRBJ1-1	CASTIGQGGTEAFF
TRBV18	TRBJ2-3	CASSPAGGGGDTQYF
TRBV4-1	TRBJ2-7	CASSQAGELSYEQCF
TRBV7-9	TRBJ2-2	CASSLNWGGANTGELFF
TRBV21-1	TRBJ2-1	CASSPRTGVSNEQFF
TRBV7-8	TRBJ1-6	CASSLNRRDSPLHF
TRBV5-5	TRBJ1-1	CASSLRYRGRPEFF
TRBV9	TRBJ2-1	CASSVGGATYNEQFF
TRBV19	TRBJ1-1	CASSVQLAGTEAFF
TRBV7-8	TRBJ2-5	CASSLNGRLAGGETQYF
TRBV2	TRBJ1-5	CASSVKRGMSGSGNQPQHF
TRBV5-8	TRBJ1-1	CASSLVRQGGLNTEAFF
TRBV15	TRBJ2-2	CATSATFRNTGELFF
TRBV5-6	TRBJ2-7	CASSSIYTSGRVYEQYF
TRBV11-2	TRBJ2-7	CASSLVVSLEQYF
TRBV29-1	TRBJ2-1	CSVTDRAYNEQFF
TRBV7-9	TRBJ1-2	CASSLQGSYGYTF
TRBV30	TRBJ2-1	CAWRAGSSYNEQFF
TRBV10-3	TRBJ2-7	CAISEAGQLYEQYF
TRBV2	NA	CASSEQGVSYEQYF
TRBV5-1	TRBJ2-2	CASRTVLADTGELFF
TRBV10-3	TRBJ2-7	CAISSTSGSSYEQYF
TRBV6-5	TRBJ2-7	CTSSYVRGREQYF
TRBV19	NA	CASSTSIGGQTYEQYF
TRBV9	TRBJ2-1	CASSVGQLYNEQFF
TRBV29-1	TRBJ2-1	CSVEEGSGFEQFF
TRBV15	TRBJ2-3	CATSRDRGLAGAIGRYF
TRBV25-1	TRBJ2-6	CASTLAGANGLTF
TRBV6-5	TRBJ1-2	CASTTGQGVSGYTF
TRBV9	TRBJ2-5	CASSVGLAETQYF